The 5 T cell receptor beta chains below come from one sample, sequenced in a study of shared clonotypes between healthy human individuals. Naive CD8 isolation took CD45RO-negative cells positively selected for CCR7 and excluded terminally differentiated effector memory CD45RA+ cells. Using immunoSEQ multiplex PCR, the repertoire was profiled, and TCRdb retains in-frame clones only, with some absent. The top ten hold approximately 1.2% of the sample, which has about 1,800,000 clones, less than 95% seen once. The sequencing input was naive CD8+ T cells sorted from blood. The source is a young man in good health.

V and J are TRBV6-6 and TRBJ2-7; D is unclear. Germline values: CDR1 MNHNY, CDR2 SVGAGI (reference sequence). Trimming pared 2 bases from V and 4 bases from J, leaving 9 bases between. The length of the CDR3 is 13 residues. DNA for the CDR3: TGTGCCAGCAGTTACGGAAACGTATACGAGCAGTACTTC. Translation: CASSYGNVYEQYF.

The rearrangement joins TRBV30 to TRBJ2-1; D is ambiguous. From germline, CDR1 is GTSNPN and CDR2 SVGIG (reference sequence). This CDR3 is built from 12 residues. V gave up 6 bases and J gave up 5 bases, with 11 bases separating them. The DNA for the CDR3 is TGTGCCTGTACCCGACTCGACAATGAGCAGTTCTTC. This gives the protein CACTRLDNEQFF.

The CDR3 region has the DNA TGTGCCAGTAGTAACACTCGGGACAGGGGTTACGAGCAGTACTTC. This translates into CASSNTRDRGYEQYF. The gene calls are TRBV19 and TRBJ2-7, with TRBD1 matching 10 bases. J gave up 4 bases and V 4 bases, and 7 bases lay outside the gene matches. This CDR3 has 15 residues. CDR1 is LNHDA, CDR2 SQIVND, per germline (reference sequence).

The CDR3 sequence is CASEGIGLAGELVYEQYF. DNA for the CDR3: TGTGCCAGCGAGGGGATTGGACTAGCGGGCGAATTGGTCTACGAGCAGTACTTC. This chain links TRBV2 with TRBJ2-7; the match to TRBD2 covers 11 bases. Germline CDR1 and CDR2: SNHLY and FYNNEI. J gave up 3 bases and V 8 bases, and 18 bases lay outside the gene matches. The CDR3 contains 18 residues. The full variable domain, its missing parts supplied by reference TRBV2 and TRBJ2-7, is EPEVTQTPSHQVTQMGQEVILRCVPISNHLYFYWYRQILGQKVEFLVSFYNNEISEKSEIFDDQFSVERPDGSNFTLKIRSTKLEDSAMYFCASEGIGLAGELVYEQYFGPGTRLTVT.

The CDR3 loop is CASSPRDITDTQYF. The CDR3 DNA reads as TGTGCCAGCAGCCCCCGGGACATCACAGATACGCAGTATTTT. The rearrangement uses TRBV9 and TRBJ2-3, with a possible D match to TRBD1 (6 bases). CDR1 SGDLS and CDR2 YYNGEE come from the germline V gene. The V and J ends lost 4 bases and 2 bases respectively, with 11 bases between them. This CDR3 has 14 amino acids.